These 12 T cell receptor beta chains were sequenced from one sample in a study of OX40 agonist ivuxolimab in advanced cancers. TCRdb's copy holds only in-frame clones and misses some; the assay was immunoSEQ multiplex PCR. The sample includes 30,000 to 45,000 clones, about 79% of them seen just once. The sample consisted of CD4+ or CD8+ T cells sorted from blood, taken in a trial of the OX40 agonist ivuxolimab. The receptors were gathered from an adult with an advanced solid tumor such as melanoma, head and neck, liver or kidney cancer.

This clone was counted between two and nine times. The chain employs TRBV6-1 and TRBJ1-6; 7 bases align to TRBD1. After removal of 6 bases from V and 6 bases from J, the junction contained 8 bases not matched to a gene. This CDR3 is built from 15 residues. Germline values: CDR1 MNHNS, CDR2 SASEGT. The CDR3 sequence is CASRTPGQINSPLHF. As DNA, the CDR3 is TGTGCCAGCAGGACGCCGGGACAGATTAATTCACCCCTCCACTTT.

The chain has TRBV2 and TRBJ2-7; weak D call: TRBD2 (5 bases). Trimming removed 3 bases at V and 9 bases at J, with 15 bases between. The CDR3 is made up of 13 amino acids. Germline V gives CDR1 SNHLY, CDR2 FYNNEI. The DNA of the CDR3 is TGTGCCAGCAGTGAGGGAGCACGAGTTCGGCAGTACTTC. Its translation is CASSEGARVRQYF.

The V and J genes are TRBV5-1 and TRBJ1-2; tentative D call: TRBD1 (5 bases). CDR3 length: 13 amino acids. Per the germline V gene, CDR1 is SGHRS and CDR2 is YFSETQ. Trimming removed 1 base at V and 7 bases at J, with 11 bases between. The chain's CDR3 is CASSLTGTRGYTF. CDR3 in DNA: TGCGCCAGCAGCTTGACGGGGACTCGTGGCTACACCTTC.

V is TRBV28 and J is TRBJ1-5, with TRBD1 matching over 8 bases. V lost 5 bases and J lost 6; bases outside the gene matches: 6. CDR1 MDHEN and CDR2 SYDVKM come from the germline V gene. The CDR3 consists of 14 residues. CDR3 sequence: CASSTAGGGQPQHF. The DNA for the CDR3 is TGTGCCAGCAGTACTGCAGGGGGCGGTCAGCCCCAGCATTTT.

The J gene is TRBJ1-5, the V gene TRBV2, with D unresolved. The germline V gene has CDR1 SNHLY and CDR2 FYNNEI. This CDR3 has 16 amino acids. Between the trimmed V and J ends, which lost 1 base and 7 bases, there was a span of 17 bases. CDR3 nucleotide sequence: TGTGCCAGCAGTGAAGACACCCCCGCTGTAGGGCAGCCCCAGCATTTT. This gives the protein CASSEDTPAVGQPQHF.

The chain employs TRBV29-1 and TRBJ1-1, with 8 bases matching TRBD1. Germline assignment: CDR1 SQVTM and CDR2 ANQGSEA. Trimming cost V 6 bases and J 8 bases; bases outside gene matches: 8. The CDR3 covers 12 residues. CDR3 nucleotides: TGCAGCGTCCTGACAGGGGCGAGAGAAGCTTTCTTT. It is translated as CSVLTGAREAFF.

The chain is built from TRBV7-9 and TRBJ1-4; D remains unclear. This CDR3 contains 15 residues. CDR1 SEHNR and CDR2 FQNEAQ come from the germline V gene (reference sequence). V gave up 4 bases and J gave up 8 bases, with 17 bases separating them. The CDR3 reads CASSSSAGSEEKLFF. The CDR3, as DNA: TGTGCCAGCAGCTCCTCGGCGGGGTCGGAAGAAAAACTGTTTTTT. The full variable domain, completed using reference TRBV7-9 and TRBJ1-4, is DTGVSQNPRHKITKRGQNVTFRCDPISEHNRLYWYRQTLGQGPEFLTYFQNEAQLEKSRLLSDRFSAERPKGSFSTLEIQRTEQGDSAMYLCASSSSAGSEEKLFFGSGTQLSVL.

This chain links TRBV30 with TRBJ2-1, with no clear D. In germline, CDR1 is GTSNPN, CDR2 SVGIG (reference sequence). V lost 1 base, J lost 9 bases, and 10 bases lay in between. The CDR3 covers 12 residues. In DNA, the CDR3 is TGTGCCTGGAGTGCCTCAATTCCTGAGCAGTTCTTC. It encodes CAWSASIPEQFF.

Relative to its sample, this clone is medium-sized. This chain joins TRBV6-5 and TRBJ1-6; weak D call: TRBD1 (5 bases). Germline CDR1 MNHEY, CDR2 SVGAGI. This CDR3 is built from 15 residues. V dropped 6 bases and J dropped 0 bases, with 9 bases sitting between them. The CDR3 region is CASRRQSSYNSPLHF. CDR3 bases: TGTGCCAGCAGGCGACAGAGCTCCTATAATTCACCCCTCCACTTT.

V is TRBV13 and J is TRBJ1-2; 7 positions agree with TRBD1. V shed 4 bases and J 5 bases; nucleotides not matched to a gene: 7. Germline V lookup: CDR1 PRHDT, CDR2 FYEKMQ (reference sequence). The CDR3 is 14 amino acids. CDR3 protein: CASSSDRNLYGYTF. The CDR3 DNA reads TGTGCCAGCAGCTCGGACAGGAATCTGTATGGCTACACCTTC.

This rearrangement joins TRBV7-9 to TRBJ2-4; D is possibly TRBD2 (5 bases). Deletions cut 3 bases from V and 7 bases from J, with 7 bases between. Per the germline V gene, CDR1 is SEHNR and CDR2 is FQNEAQ (reference sequence). This CDR3 region has 12 residues. CDR3 nucleotide sequence: TGTGCCAGCAGCTTCGGGGAGAACATTCAGTACTTC. Encoded protein: CASSFGENIQYF.

V usage is TRBV30 and J usage is TRBJ1-5; TRBD1 agrees at 7 bases. CDR3 size: 16 residues. Germline trimming cut 2 bases from V and 0 bases from J; bases unmatched to any gene: 7. Germline V gene lookup returns CDR1 GTSNPN and CDR2 SVGIG (reference sequence). CDR3 residues: CAWSRQGGFSNQPQHF. CDR3 coding DNA: TGTGCCTGGAGTCGTCAGGGGGGCTTTAGCAATCAGCCCCAGCATTTT.